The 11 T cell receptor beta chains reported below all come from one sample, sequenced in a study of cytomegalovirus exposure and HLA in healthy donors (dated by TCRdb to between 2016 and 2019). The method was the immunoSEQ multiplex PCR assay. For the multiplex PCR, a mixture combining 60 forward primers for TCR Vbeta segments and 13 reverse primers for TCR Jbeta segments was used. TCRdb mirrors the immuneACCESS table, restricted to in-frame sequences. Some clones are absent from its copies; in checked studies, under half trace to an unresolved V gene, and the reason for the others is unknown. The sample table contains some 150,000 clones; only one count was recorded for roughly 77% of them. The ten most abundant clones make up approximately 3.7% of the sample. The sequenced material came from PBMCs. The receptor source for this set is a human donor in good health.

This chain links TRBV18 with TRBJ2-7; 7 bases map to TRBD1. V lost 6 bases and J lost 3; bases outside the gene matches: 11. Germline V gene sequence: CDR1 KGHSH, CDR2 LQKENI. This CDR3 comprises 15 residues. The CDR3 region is CASSTPETGSYEQYF. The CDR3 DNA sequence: TGTGCCAGCTCCACCCCGGAGACAGGGAGCTACGAGCAGTACTTC.

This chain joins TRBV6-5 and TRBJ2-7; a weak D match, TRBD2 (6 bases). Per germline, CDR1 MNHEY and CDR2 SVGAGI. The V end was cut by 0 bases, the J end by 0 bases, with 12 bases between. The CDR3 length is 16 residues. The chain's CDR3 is CASSYSKRELSYEQYF. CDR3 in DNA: TGTGCCAGCAGTTACTCGAAACGGGAGCTCTCCTACGAGCAGTACTTC.

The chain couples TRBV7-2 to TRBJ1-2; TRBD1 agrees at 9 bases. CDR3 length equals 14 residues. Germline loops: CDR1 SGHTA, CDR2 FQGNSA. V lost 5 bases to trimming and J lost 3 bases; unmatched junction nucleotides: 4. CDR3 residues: CASSMTGGDYGYTF. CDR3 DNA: TGTGCCAGCAGCATGACAGGGGGGGACTATGGCTACACCTTC.

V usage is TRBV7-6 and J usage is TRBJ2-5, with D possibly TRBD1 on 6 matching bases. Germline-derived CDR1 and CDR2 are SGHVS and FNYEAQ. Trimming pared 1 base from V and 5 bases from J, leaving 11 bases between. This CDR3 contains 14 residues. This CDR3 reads CASSLVGGSETQYF. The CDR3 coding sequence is TGTGCCAGCAGCTTAGTAGGGGGAAGCGAGACCCAGTACTTC. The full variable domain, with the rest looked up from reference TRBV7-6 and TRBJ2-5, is GAGVSQSPRYKVTKRGQDVALRCDPISGHVSLYWYRQALGQGPEFLTYFNYEAQQDKSGLPNDRFSAERPEGSISTLTIQRTEQRDSAMYRCASSLVGGSETQYFGPGTRLLVL.

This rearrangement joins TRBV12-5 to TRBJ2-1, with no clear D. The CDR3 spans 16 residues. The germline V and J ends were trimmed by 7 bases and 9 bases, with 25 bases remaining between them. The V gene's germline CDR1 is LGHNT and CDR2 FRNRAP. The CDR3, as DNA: TGTGCTAGTGCCTTTCCCCAGTTATTAACAGCTCGTGAGCAGTTCTTC. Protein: CASAFPQLLTAREQFF.

In DNA form, the CDR3 reads TGCGCCAGCAGCCCGGCGGGGCCTGGAAACACCATATATTTT. Translating it yields CASSPAGPGNTIYF. This chain uses TRBV4-1 with TRBJ1-3; D is perhaps TRBD1 (5 bases). Germline CDR1 and CDR2: MGHRA and YSYEKL. CDR3 size: 14 residues. Between the trimmed V and J ends, which lost 4 bases and 2 bases, there was a span of 9 bases.

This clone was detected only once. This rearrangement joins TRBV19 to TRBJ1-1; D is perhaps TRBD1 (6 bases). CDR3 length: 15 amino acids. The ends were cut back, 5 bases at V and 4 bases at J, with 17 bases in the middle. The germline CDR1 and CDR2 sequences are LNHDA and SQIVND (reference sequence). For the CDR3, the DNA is TGTGCCAGTAGTGGACAACGGGGGGCGGGCACTGAAGCTTTCTTT. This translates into CASSGQRGAGTEAFF.

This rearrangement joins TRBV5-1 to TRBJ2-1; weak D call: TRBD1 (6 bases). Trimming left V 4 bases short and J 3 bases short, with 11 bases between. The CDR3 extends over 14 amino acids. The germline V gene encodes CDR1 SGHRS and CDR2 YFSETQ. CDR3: CASSHGQLYNEQFF. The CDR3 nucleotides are TGCGCCAGCAGCCACGGACAGCTCTACAATGAGCAGTTCTTC.

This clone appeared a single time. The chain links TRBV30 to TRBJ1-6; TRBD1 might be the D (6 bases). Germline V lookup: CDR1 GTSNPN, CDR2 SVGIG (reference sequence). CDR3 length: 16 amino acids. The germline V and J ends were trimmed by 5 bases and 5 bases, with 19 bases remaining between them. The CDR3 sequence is CAWDPGRDTHNSPLHF. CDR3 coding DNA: TGTGCCTGGGATCCTGGGAGGGACACCCATAATTCACCCCTCCACTTT.

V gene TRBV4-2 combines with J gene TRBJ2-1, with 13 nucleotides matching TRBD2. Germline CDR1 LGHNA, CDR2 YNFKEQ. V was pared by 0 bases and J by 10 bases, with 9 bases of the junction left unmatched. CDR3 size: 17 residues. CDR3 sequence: CASSQDLTSGGAREQFF. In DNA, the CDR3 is TGTGCCAGCAGCCAAGATCTAACTAGCGGGGGGGCCAGGGAGCAGTTCTTC.

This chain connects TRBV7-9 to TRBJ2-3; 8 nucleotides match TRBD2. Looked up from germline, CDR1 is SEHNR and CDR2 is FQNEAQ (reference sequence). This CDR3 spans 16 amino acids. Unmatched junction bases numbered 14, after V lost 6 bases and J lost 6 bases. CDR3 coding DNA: TGTGCCAGCAGTCGTACGGGGGGGGCGCCTTCCGATACGCAGTATTTT. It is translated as CASSRTGGAPSDTQYF.